These 9 T cell receptor delta chains were sequenced from one sample in a study of intestinal T cells in coeliac disease (dated by TCRdb to about 2020). Libraries were prepared through multiplex PCR. Sequencing used an Illumina MiSeq. Bulk amplification of TRD repertoires was performed from about 0.15 ug of biopsy DNA with the Biomed-2 kit. With CATT, TCRdb called clones again from the public reads; duplicate DNA rows were later joined. The sample profile shows about 500 delta-chain clones; roughly three fifths of them were found once. The ten largest make up less than 40% of the sample. For each case, genomic DNA was extracted from ten 5-um FFPE scrolls with the QIAamp DNA FFPE tissue kit. The sample consisted of a duodenal biopsy. The receptors originated from a human donor with celiac disease.

The gene calls are TRDV1 and TRDJ1, with 10 bases matching TRDD3. Because TCRdb records no J gene, it was assigned here through a match of the DNA to germline. Germline trimming cut 2 bases from V and 1 base from J; bases unmatched to any gene: 19. The germline V gene encodes CDR1 TSWWSYY and CDR2 QGS. CDR3 length equals 21 residues. This CDR3 reads CALGEVFPRYWGMGSTDKLIF. CDR3 bases: TGTGCTCTTGGGGAAGTCTTTCCCAGGTACTGGGGGATGGGAAGCACCGATAAACTCATCTTT.

With regard to this clone: This could be a read error, since a much larger clone is one nucleotide away. This specimen includes other DNA sequences encoding the same CDR3. The CDR3 loop reads CALGELYRGILVDKLIF. In nucleotides, the CDR3 is TGTGCTCTTGGGGAACTCTACCGGGGGATACTGGTCGATAAACTTATCTTT. Here the V gene is TRDV1, but the J gene went uncalled; TRDD3, the table's D call, was not compared with the DNA. From germline, CDR1 is TSWWSYY and CDR2 QGS. The CDR3 covers 17 residues.

This clone is large. V usage is TRDV2 and J usage is TRDJ1, with TRDD3 matching 10 bases. The J gene, absent from TCRdb, was called here by matching the DNA to germline. The CDR3 spans 22 residues. Germline CDR1 and CDR2: GEAIGNYY and EKD. V lost 0 bases to trimming and J lost 2 bases; unmatched junction nucleotides: 23. CDR3 sequence: CACDTVTAREGGIRENTDKLIF. The CDR3 region has the DNA TGTGCCTGTGACACCGTGACGGCCCGGGAGGGGGGGATACGCGAAAATACCGATAAACTCATCTTT.

This chain joins TRDV3 and TRDJ1, with 9 nucleotides matching TRDD3. TCRdb offers no J gene call, so here the DNA was matched to germline to obtain one. CDR3 size: 20 residues. After removal of 2 bases from V and 4 bases from J, the junction contained 26 bases not matched to a gene. From germline, CDR1 is TVYSNPD and CDR2 GDNSRS (reference sequence). CDR3 DNA sequence: TGTGCCTTTGCCTACCTACCCAATACTGCAGGGGGATACCTTGGCGATAAACTCATCTTT. Translated, it gives CAFAYLPNTAGGYLGDKLIF. Together with reference TRDV3 and TRDJ1, the CDR3 gives the full variable domain: CDKVTQSSPDQTVASGSEVVLLCTYDTVYSNPDLFWYRIRPDYSFQFVFYGDNSRSEGADFTQGRFSVKHILTQKAFHLVISPVRTEDSATYYCAFAYLPNTAGGYLGDKLIFGKGTRVTVEP.

A note on this clone: A far larger clone is a single base away, which makes a read error likely. The chain joins TRDV1 to TRDJ1; 12 bases agree with TRDD3. The J gene was missing in TCRdb and was found by matching the end of the DNA to germline. This CDR3 comprises 24 residues. The J segment lost 3 bases and the V segment lost 6 bases, leaving 32 bases of the junction unmatched. The germline gives CDR1 TSWWSYY, CDR2 QGS. CDR3 residues: CALGLNLDGRPTLGDTVVADKLIF. Written as DNA, the CDR3 is TGTGCTCTTGGTCTCAATTTGGATGGGCGTCCTACACTGGGGGATACAGTAGTTGCCGATAAACTCATCTTT.

The chain has TRDV1 and TRDJ1, with 13 bases that match TRDD3. No J segment appears in TCRdb, so it was assigned here by matching the sequence to germline. The V and J ends lost 3 bases and 0 bases, in that order; junction bases with no gene match: 16. Looked up from germline, CDR1 is TSWWSYY and CDR2 is QGS. The CDR3 contains 21 residues. CDR3 in amino acids: CALGDFPSLGDTRLYTDKLIF. For the CDR3, the DNA is TGTGCTCTTGGGGATTTTCCCTCACTGGGGGATACGCGATTGTACACCGATAAACTCATCTTT.

Turning to this clone: An end of the junction differs from the germline gene, which may be a read error. This chain links TRDV1 with TRDJ1, with 9 bases aligning to TRDD3. Germline matching of the DNA provided the J gene here, since TCRdb leaves it blank. Germline CDR1 reads TSWWSYY; CDR2 reads QGS. This CDR3 contains 12 residues. CDR3 residues: CAGDTQNDKLIF. The CDR3 region has the DNA TGCGCAGGGGATACGCAGAACGATAAACTCATCTTT.

This clone showed up just once. V usage is TRAV29/DV5 and J usage is TRDJ1, with 13 nucleotides matching TRDD3. The J gene comes from matching the DNA to germline here; TCRdb lacks it. V dropped 1 base and J dropped 1; count of bases not matched to a gene: 7. This CDR3 spans 17 amino acids. Germline V CDR1 and CDR2: NSMFDY, ISSIKDK. CDR3 bases: TGTGCAGCAAGCCAACTACTGGGGGATACGCTCACCGATAAACTCATCTTT. Its protein product is CAASQLLGDTLTDKLIF.

The gene calls are TRDV1 and TRDJ1; D is unresolved. The J gene, missing from TCRdb, was assigned here through DNA to germline matching. The CDR3 loop spans 22 amino acids. Trimming pared 0 bases from V and 0 bases from J, leaving 29 bases between. From germline, CDR1 is TSWWSYY and CDR2 QGS. CDR3 loop: CALGELAVRPSLMGLYTDKLIF. The DNA for the CDR3 is TGTGCTCTTGGGGAACTAGCAGTCCGCCCCTCGCTAATGGGCTTATACACCGATAAACTCATCTTT.